Described below is a single T cell receptor beta chain sequence and its context. Its antigen remains unidentified. In the original analysis: From ImmunoSEQ came sequences covering only the junction and carrying no quality scores, so filtering differed. TCRdb's table, derived via immunoSEQ multiplex PCR, lists solely in-frame clones and lacks some. The DNA was the basis for D and trimming; V, J and clone size are from that table. The profile covers about 2.1 million clones, with about 94% appearing a single time and over 1.5% taken by the ten largest. The data belong to a study of shared clonotypes between healthy human individuals. The study's findings and limits: It was anticipated that sequencing depth would influence how many clonotypes donors shared. Naive subsets, compared against memory subsets, generally had larger estimated richness values.

Naive CD8 cells, CD45RO-negative and positively selected for CCR7, excluded terminally differentiated effector memory CD45RA+ cells. Trimming left V 2 bases short and J 0 bases short, with 15 bases between. CDR3 size: 17 residues. The germline CDR1 and CDR2 sequences are SGDLS and YYNGEE. This clonotype originated in a young man in good health. Some clones in this sample may be carry-over from other donors' samples. The rearrangement links TRBV9 to TRBJ1-3, with no clear D. Material: naive CD8+ T cells from PBMCs. CDR3 bases: TGTGCCAGCAGCGTCCAGCTCGGGGAGAGCTCTGGAAACACCATATATTTT. Protein sequence: CASSVQLGESSGNTIYF.